This TCR beta chain was sequenced during a study of Ad26.COV2.S vaccination and SARS-CoV-2 variants. Background on the study: Donor allocation was to the COV1001 Ad26.COV2.S trial arm. Intramuscular Ad26.COV2.S at 5x10^10 or 1x10^11 viral particles.

V was trimmed by 0 bases and J by 3 bases, leaving 9 bases between them. The germline gives CDR1 SGHRS, CDR2 YFSETQ. This CDR3 is 15 amino acids long. Of note for this clone: Its target is unknown.

Treatment denoted: about 20 received Ad26.COV2.S at low or high dose, single or two shots; 5 received placebo; per-sample allocation not given. It was on day 63 after the first vaccine or placebo injection that samples were taken. Overall study results and limits: It was reported that spike-specific CD8+ and CD4+ T cell responses were substantially broad after vaccination.

The assay was immunoSEQ multiplex PCR, and TCRdb's table has in-frame clones only and misses some. This sample has about 350,000 clones, with about 89% found just once. The TCR sequence derives from a person between 18 and 65 years old who received the Ad26.COV2.S COVID-19 vaccine or a placebo. The V gene is TRBV5-1, the J gene TRBJ2-2; TRBD2 is a possible D gene (6 bases). This material consisted of peripheral blood, taken in a trial of Ad26.COV2.S vaccine versus placebo. The CDR3 reads CASSLDGSYTGELFF. DNA of the CDR3: TGCGCCAGCAGCTTGGACGGGAGTTACACCGGGGAGCTGTTTTTT.